This T cell receptor beta chain emerged from a study of T cells after yellow fever vaccination. Looking at the study overall: Fractions of low cell number were prepared using SMART-Seq v4 Ultra Low Input. General study points: Booster sampling recovered most clones from primary vaccination (96% CD4, roughly 88% CD8).

With regard to this clonotype: As yet, its antigen is unknown.

Germline assignment: CDR1 SNHLY and CDR2 FYNNEI. CDR3 size: 13 residues. Germline trimming cut 0 bases from V and 7 bases from J; bases unmatched to any gene: 1. Synthesis of TCR cDNA relied on 5'RACE template switching, which attached a universal primer site and UMIs. Using its own MiXCR run on the 5' RACE reads, TCRdb lists one record per CDR3 protein. The data contain under 600,000 distinct CDR3 sequences, roughly 22% of them singletons. Material: PBMCs, obtained 21 days after the first yellow fever vaccination. V gene TRBV2 combines with J gene TRBJ1-2; 8 bases align to TRBD1. This TCR came from a young man who received the YFV17D yellow fever vaccine. The CDR3 loop is CASSEADRGGYTF. The DNA for the CDR3 is TGTGCCAGCAGTGAAGCAGACAGGGGTGGCTACACCTTC.